Listed here is a single T cell receptor (beta chain). Its target is unknown. Measured with immunoSEQ multiplex PCR; TCRdb has only the in-frame clones, and not every one. The sample has under 95,000 clones, roughly 90% seen once. The CDR3 covers 12 residues. From germline, CDR1 is SGHNT and CDR2 YENEEA. The V segment lost 5 bases and the J segment 6 bases; nucleotides outside the gene matches: 4. The source of the sample is a study of T cell responses to AZD1222 COVID-19 vaccine. Study-level points and caveats: Baseline antibody screening turned up just six or seven seropositive AZD1222 recipients. Samples come after the peak T cell response, not at day 14. Unmutated variant regions are reportedly the target of nearly half of TCRs that are spike-specific.

Pooled together were second doses at about 4 or about 12 weeks. V usage is TRBV11-3 and J usage is TRBJ2-7, with 7 nucleotides matching TRBD1. The sequencing here drew on peripheral blood, taken 28 days after the second AZD1222 dose. This clonotype originated in an adult who received the AZD1222 COVID-19 vaccine. CDR3 bases: TGTGCCAGCAGCCGCGACAGGGCCGAGCAGTACTTC. Amino acid sequence: CASSRDRAEQYF.